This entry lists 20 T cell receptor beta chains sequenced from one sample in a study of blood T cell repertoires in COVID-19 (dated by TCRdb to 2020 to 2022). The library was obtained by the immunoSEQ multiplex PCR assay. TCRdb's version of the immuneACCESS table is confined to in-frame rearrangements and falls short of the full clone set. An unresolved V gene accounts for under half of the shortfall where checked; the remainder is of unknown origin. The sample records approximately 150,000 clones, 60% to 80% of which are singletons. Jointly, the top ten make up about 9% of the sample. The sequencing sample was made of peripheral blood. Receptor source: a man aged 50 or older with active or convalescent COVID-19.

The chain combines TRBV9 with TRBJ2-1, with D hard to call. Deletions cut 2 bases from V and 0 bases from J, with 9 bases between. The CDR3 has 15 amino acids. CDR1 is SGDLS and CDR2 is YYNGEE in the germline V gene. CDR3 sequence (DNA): TGTGCCAGCAGCGTGGGCACGAGCTCCTACAATGAGCAGTTCTTC. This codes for CASSVGTSSYNEQFF. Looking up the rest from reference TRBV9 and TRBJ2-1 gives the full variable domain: DSGVTQTPKHLITATGQRVTLRCSPRSGDLSVYWYQQSLDQGLQFLIQYYNGEERAKGNILERFSAQQFPDLHSELNLSSLELGDSALYFCASSVGTSSYNEQFFGPGTRLTVL.

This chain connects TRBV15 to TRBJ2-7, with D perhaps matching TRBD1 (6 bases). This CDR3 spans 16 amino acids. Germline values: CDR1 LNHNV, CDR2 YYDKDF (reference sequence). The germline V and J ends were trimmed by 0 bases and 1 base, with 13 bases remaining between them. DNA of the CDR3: TGTGCCACCAGCAGAGACTCGATAGGGGGATCCTACGAGCAGTACTTC. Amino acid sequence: CATSRDSIGGSYEQYF.

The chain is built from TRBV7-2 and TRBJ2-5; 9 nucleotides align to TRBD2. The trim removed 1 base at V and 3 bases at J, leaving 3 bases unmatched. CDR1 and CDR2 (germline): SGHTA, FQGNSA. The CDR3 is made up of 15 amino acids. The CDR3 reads CASSLGGRAEETQYF. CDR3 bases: TGTGCCAGCAGCTTAGGCGGGAGGGCCGAAGAGACCCAGTACTTC.

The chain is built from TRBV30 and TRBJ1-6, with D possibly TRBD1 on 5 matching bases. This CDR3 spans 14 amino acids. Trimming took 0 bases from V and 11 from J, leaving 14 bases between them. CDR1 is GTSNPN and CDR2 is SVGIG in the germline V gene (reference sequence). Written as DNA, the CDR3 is TGTGCCTGGAGTGTAAATGCCGGGGGTACACCCCTCCACTTT. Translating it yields CAWSVNAGGTPLHF.

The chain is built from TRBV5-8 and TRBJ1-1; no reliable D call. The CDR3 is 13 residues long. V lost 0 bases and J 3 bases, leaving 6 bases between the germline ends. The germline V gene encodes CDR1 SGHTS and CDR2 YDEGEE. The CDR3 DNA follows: TGTGCCAGCAGCTTGGCGGGGTACACTGAAGCTTTCTTT. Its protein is CASSLAGYTEAFF. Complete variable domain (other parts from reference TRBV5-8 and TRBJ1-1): EAGVTQSPTHLIKTRGQQATLRCSPISGHTSVYWYQQALGLGLQFLLWYDEGEERNRGNFPPRFSGRQFPNYSSELNVNALELEDSALYLCASSLAGYTEAFFGQGTRLTVV.

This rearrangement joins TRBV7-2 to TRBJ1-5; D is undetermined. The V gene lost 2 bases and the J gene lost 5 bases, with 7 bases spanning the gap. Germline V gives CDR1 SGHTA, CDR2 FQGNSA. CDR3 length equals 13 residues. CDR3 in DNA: TGTGCCAGCAGCTTACGCCTAGATCAGCCCCAGCATTTT. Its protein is CASSLRLDQPQHF.

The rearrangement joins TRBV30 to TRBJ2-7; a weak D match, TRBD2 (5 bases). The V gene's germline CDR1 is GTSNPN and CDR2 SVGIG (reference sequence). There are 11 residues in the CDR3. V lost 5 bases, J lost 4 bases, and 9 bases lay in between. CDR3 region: CAWAGGYEQYF. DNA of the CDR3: TGTGCCTGGGCCGGCGGGTACGAGCAGTACTTC.

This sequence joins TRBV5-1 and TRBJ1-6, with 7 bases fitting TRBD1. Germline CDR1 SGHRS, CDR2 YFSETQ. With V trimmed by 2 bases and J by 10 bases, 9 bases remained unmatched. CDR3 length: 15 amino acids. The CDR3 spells CASSLDGGRGSPLHF. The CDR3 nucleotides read TGCGCCAGCAGCTTAGACGGCGGCAGGGGGTCACCCCTCCACTTT.

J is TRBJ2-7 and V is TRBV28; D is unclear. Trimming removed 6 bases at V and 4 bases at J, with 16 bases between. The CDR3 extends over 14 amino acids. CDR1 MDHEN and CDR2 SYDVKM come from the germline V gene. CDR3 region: CASSPRITGYEQYF. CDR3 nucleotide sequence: TGTGCCAGCAGCCCACGAATCACGGGTTACGAGCAGTACTTC.

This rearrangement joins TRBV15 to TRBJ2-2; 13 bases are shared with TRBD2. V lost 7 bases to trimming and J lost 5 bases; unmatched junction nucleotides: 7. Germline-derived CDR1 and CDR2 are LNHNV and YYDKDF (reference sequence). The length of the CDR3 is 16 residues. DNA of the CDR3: TGTGCCACCACCCCAAAGGGACTAGCGGGAACCGGGGAGCTGTTTTTT. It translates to CATTPKGLAGTGELFF.

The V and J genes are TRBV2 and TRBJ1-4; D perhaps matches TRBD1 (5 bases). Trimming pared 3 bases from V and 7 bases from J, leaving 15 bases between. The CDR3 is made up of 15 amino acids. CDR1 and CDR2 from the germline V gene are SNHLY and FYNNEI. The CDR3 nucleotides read TGTGCCAGCAGTGAGTTTCGGGACTCGGGTGAAAAACTGTTTTTT. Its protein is CASSEFRDSGEKLFF.

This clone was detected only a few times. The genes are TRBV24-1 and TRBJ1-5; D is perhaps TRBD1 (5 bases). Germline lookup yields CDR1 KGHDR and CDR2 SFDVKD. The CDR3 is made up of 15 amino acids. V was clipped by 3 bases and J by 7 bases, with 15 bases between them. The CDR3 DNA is TGTGCCACCAGTGATACAAGGGGAGGAGAGCAGCCCCAGCATTTT. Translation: CATSDTRGGEQPQHF.

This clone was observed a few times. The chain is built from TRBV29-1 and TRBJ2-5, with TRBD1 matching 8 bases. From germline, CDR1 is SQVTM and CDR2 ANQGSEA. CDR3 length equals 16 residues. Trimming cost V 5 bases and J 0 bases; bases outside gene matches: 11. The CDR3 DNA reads TGCAGCGTTTCAACTCCGGACAGGGTCGACCAAGAGACCCAGTACTTC. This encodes CSVSTPDRVDQETQYF.

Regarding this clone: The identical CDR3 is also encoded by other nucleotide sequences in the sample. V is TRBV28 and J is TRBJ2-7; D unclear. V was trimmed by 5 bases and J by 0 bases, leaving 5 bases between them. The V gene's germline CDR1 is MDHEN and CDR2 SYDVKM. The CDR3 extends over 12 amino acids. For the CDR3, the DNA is TGTGCCAGCAGTCCCAGCTCCTACGAGCAGTACTTC. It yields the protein CASSPSSYEQYF.

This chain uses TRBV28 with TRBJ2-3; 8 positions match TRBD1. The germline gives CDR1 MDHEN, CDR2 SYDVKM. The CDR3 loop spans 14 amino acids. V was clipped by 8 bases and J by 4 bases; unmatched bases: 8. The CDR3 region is CASQWAGGPDTQYF. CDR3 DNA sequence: TGTGCCAGCCAGTGGGCAGGGGGCCCAGATACGCAGTATTTT. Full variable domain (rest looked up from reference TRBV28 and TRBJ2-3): DVKVTQSSRYLVKRTGEKVFLECVQDMDHENMFWYRQDPGLGLRLIYFSYDVKMKEKGDIPEGYSVSREKKERFSLILESASTNQTSMYLCASQWAGGPDTQYFGPGTRLTVL.

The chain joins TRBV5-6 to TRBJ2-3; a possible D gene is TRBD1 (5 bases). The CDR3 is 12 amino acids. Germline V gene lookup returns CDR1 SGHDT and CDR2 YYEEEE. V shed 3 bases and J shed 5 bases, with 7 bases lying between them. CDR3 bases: TGTGCCAGCAGCTACACAGGAGATACGCAGTATTTT. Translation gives CASSYTGDTQYF.

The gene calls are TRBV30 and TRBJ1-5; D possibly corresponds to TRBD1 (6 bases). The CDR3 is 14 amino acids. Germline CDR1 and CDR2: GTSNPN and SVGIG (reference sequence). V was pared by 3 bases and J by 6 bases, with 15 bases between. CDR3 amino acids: CAWRGRGARQPQHF. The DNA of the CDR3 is TGTGCCTGGAGGGGACGGGGGGCACGTCAGCCCCAGCATTTT.

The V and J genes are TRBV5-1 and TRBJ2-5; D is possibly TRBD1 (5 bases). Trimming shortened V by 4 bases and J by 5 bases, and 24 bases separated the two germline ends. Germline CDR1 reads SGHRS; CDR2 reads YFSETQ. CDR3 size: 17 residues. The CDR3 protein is CASSEAPGPTAWETQYF. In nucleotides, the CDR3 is TGCGCCAGCAGCGAGGCCCCAGGGCCCACGGCGTGGGAGACCCAGTACTTC.

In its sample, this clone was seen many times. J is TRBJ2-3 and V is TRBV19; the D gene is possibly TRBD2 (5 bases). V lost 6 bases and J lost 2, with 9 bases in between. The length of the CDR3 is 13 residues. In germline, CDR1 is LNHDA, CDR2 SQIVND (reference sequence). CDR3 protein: CASRGSFTDTQYF. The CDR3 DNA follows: TGTGCCAGTAGGGGGAGTTTCACAGATACGCAGTATTTT.

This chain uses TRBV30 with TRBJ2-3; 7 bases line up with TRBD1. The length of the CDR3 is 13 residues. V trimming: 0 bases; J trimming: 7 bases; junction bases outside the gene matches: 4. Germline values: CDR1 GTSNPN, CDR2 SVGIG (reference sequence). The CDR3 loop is CAWSVGGAYTQYF. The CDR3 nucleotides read TGTGCCTGGAGTGTAGGGGGCGCCTATACGCAGTATTTT.